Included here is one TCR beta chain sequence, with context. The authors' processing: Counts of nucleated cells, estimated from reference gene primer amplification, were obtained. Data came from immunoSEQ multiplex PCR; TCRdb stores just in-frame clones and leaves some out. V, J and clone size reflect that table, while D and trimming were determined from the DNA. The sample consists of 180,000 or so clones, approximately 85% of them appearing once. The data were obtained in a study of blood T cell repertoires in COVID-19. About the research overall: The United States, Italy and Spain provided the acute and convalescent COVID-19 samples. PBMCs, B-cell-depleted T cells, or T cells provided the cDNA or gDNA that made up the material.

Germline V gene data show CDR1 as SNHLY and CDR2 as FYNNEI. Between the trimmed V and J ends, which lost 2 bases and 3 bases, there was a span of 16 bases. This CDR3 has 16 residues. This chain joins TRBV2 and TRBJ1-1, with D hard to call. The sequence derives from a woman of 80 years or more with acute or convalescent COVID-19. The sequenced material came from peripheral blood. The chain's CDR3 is CASSETLAFPDTEAFF. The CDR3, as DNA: TGTGCCAGCAGTGAAACATTGGCCTTTCCCGACACTGAAGCTTTCTTT.